Listed below are T cell receptor beta chains from one sample, sequenced in a study of a mutant IDH1 vaccine in newly diagnosed glioma. Method: immunoSEQ multiplex PCR; TCRdb's copy keeps in-frame clones and lacks some. The sample shows around 70,000 clones, 84% of them seen only once. These receptors have no identified antigens. This sample comprised PBMCs, obtained from a glioma patient whose treatment included an IDH1 peptide vaccine. These receptors were obtained from a man between 18 and 35 years old with glioma. CDR3s include the opening cysteine and the closing phenylalanine or tryptophan. The D gene is left open where the match is weak. Expanded clones get a size class; other rows say once, few or many, or leave the size out.

>.|TRBJ1-1|TRBD1|TRBV18
TGTGCCAGCTCACAAAGCAGGGGGGAGAACACTGAAGCTTTCTTT
CASSQSRGENTEAFF
>.|TRBJ1-3|TRBD1|TRBV5-4
TGTGCCAGCAGCCCTCAACCGGGACAGATAGCCTTTTCTGGAAACACCATATATTTT
CASSPQPGQIAFSGNTIYF
>once|TRBJ1-2|.|TRBV29-1
TGCAGCGTTGCCGTTAACTATGGCTACACCTTC
CSVAVNYGYTF
>once|TRBJ2-7|TRBD1|TRBV27
TGTGCCAGCAGTCTCGGACAGGGCCACGAGCAGTACTTC
CASSLGQGHEQYF
>.|TRBJ2-7|.|TRBV19
TGTGCCAGTAGTATGGGCAGGAGCTACGAGCAGTACTTC
CASSMGRSYEQYF
>few|TRBJ1-1|.|TRBV7-3
TGTGCCAGCAGCTCCCCTGGATTTAACACTGAAGCTTTCTTT
CASSSPGFNTEAFF
>few|TRBJ1-4|TRBD1|TRBV28
TGTGCCAGCAGTTGGGACAGTACTAATGAAAAACTGTTTTTT
CASSWDSTNEKLFF
>.|TRBJ1-3|.|TRBV30
TGTGCCTGGAGTGGCCCCTTATACTCTGGAAACACCATATATTTT
CAWSGPLYSGNTIYF
>.|TRBJ1-2|TRBD1|TRBV6-6
TGTGCCAGCATTGACGGGACAGCCATCTATGGCTACACCTTC
CASIDGTAIYGYTF
>.|TRBJ1-6|.|TRBV2
TGTGCCAGCAGTCCATCCCCACCCCTCCACTTT
CASSPSPPLHF
>.|TRBJ2-1|TRBD2|TRBV4-3
TGCGCCAGCAGCCAGGGACTAGCGGGGGCTTACAATGAGCAGTTCTTC
CASSQGLAGAYNEQFF
>.|TRBJ2-7|.|TRBV28
TGTGCCAGCAGCCCCTCGGCCGGACAGTTCTCCTACGAGCAGTACTTC
CASSPSAGQFSYEQYF
>once|TRBJ1-3|TRBD1|TRBV2
TGTGCCGAGAAACAGGGGAACGGAAACACCATATATTTT
CAEKQGNGNTIYF
>.|TRBJ2-3|.|TRBV30
TGTGCCTGGAGTGTATTCCGGCAAGATACGCAGTATTTT
CAWSVFRQDTQYF
>.|TRBJ1-2|.|TRBV4-3
TGCGCCAGCAGCCACCTCCTAGGGCCAACAACCCGTAAAGAGGGCTATGGCTACACCTTC
CASSHLLGPTTRKEGYGYTF
>.|TRBJ2-2|.|TRBV5-4
TGTGCCAGCAGCTTAGGTAGACCTACCTACACCGGGGAGCTGTTTTTT
CASSLGRPTYTGELFF
>.|TRBJ1-2|.|TRBV6-5
TGTGCCAGCAGTTACTCGAAAGAGACTAACTATGGCTACACCTTC
CASSYSKETNYGYTF
>.|TRBJ1-2|.|TRBV25-1
TGTGCCAGCAGTGATTATGGTAGCTATGGCTACACCTTC
CASSDYGSYGYTF
>.|TRBJ2-1|TRBD1|TRBV18
TGTGCCAGCTCATCATTACAGGGGGTCGGCTACAATGAGCAGTTCTTC
CASSSLQGVGYNEQFF
>.|TRBJ2-7|.|TRBV21-1
TGTGCCAGCAGCAATCGGGAGACAGGGCTCCTCTACGAGCAGTACTTC
CASSNRETGLLYEQYF
>.|TRBJ1-1|.|TRBV4-1
TGCGCCAGCAGCCAAGGACAAGGAAGGAGCAGGGGCCTCATTGTGAACACTGAAGCTTTCTTT
CASSQGQGRSRGLIVNTEAFF
>few|TRBJ2-7|.|TRBV18
TGTGCCAGCTCACCAGGGGTCGAAACCCCCTACTTC
CASSPGVETPYF
>many|TRBJ1-1|.|TRBV14
TGTGCCAGCAGCCAAGACTGGTGGCCGAACACTGAAGCTTTCTTT
CASSQDWWPNTEAFF
>.|TRBJ1-5|.|TRBV28
TGTGCCAGCAGTTTAGATCTAGGGACCCTCAATCAGCCCCAGCATTTT
CASSLDLGTLNQPQHF
>.|TRBJ1-5|.|TRBV6-1
TGTGCCAGCAGTGAAGCGCTCGGGAATCAGCCCCAGCATTTT
CASSEALGNQPQHF
>.|TRBJ2-2|TRBD2|TRBV9
TGTGCCAGCAGCGTAGAAGATAGCGGGAGTTCGAGGAACACCGGGGAGCTGTTTTTT
CASSVEDSGSSRNTGELFF
>.|TRBJ2-3|.|TRBV5-1
TGCGCCAGCTCCGTAGCAGGCCCAGATACGCAGTATTTT
CASSVAGPDTQYF
>.|TRBJ1-2|.|TRBV9
TGTGCCAGCAGCGGGGGGGGCCTTGCTAACTATGGCTACACCTTC
CASSGGGLANYGYTF
>.|TRBJ1-1|.|TRBV7-6
TGTGCCAGCAGCTTAGCCACGGGACGGTGGAACACTGAAGCTTTCTTT
CASSLATGRWNTEAFF
>.|TRBJ1-2|.|TRBV27
TGTGCCAGCAGTTTATGGGGGAGGTCCGATGGCTACACCTTC
CASSLWGRSDGYTF
>.|TRBJ2-7|TRBD1|TRBV4-1
TGCGCCAGCAGCCAAGCACCGGGACAGGGGCACTACGAGCAGTACTTC
CASSQAPGQGHYEQYF
>once|TRBJ2-3|TRBD1|TRBV2
TGTGCCAGCCCGGGACAGATCACAGATACGCAGTATTTT
CASPGQITDTQYF
>.|TRBJ1-2|.|TRBV6-6
TGTGCCAGCAGTTACGACAGATCTGGCTACACCTTC
CASSYDRSGYTF
>.|TRBJ2-3|TRBD2|TRBV4-3
TGCGCCAGCAGCCAAGGTCTAGCGGGGGCCCTGCGAGATACGCAGTATTTT
CASSQGLAGALRDTQYF
>.|TRBJ1-6|TRBD1|TRBV5-8
TGTGCCAGCACCGTCCGGACAGGGGCGAGTTCACCCCTCCACTTT
CASTVRTGASSPLHF
>.|TRBJ2-1|.|TRBV4-3
TGCGCCAGCAGCCAAGATAGGAATAATGAGCAGTTCTTC
CASSQDRNNEQFF
>.|TRBJ1-6|.|TRBV6-5
TGTGCCAGCAGTTACTCGCGGTATAATTCACCCCTCCACTTT
CASSYSRYNSPLHF
>few|TRBJ1-1|.|TRBV27
TGTGCCAGCAGTTTATCGAAGACAGCCGAAGCTTTCTTT
CASSLSKTAEAFF
>few|TRBJ1-1|.|TRBV30
TGTGCCTGGAGCTTCCTCAGGAAGAACACTGAAGCTTTCTTT
CAWSFLRKNTEAFF
>.|TRBJ2-7|.|TRBV25-1
TGTGCCAGCAGTTTCGGTAGTCGAGACGAGCAGTACTTC
CASSFGSRDEQYF
>.|TRBJ2-2|TRBD1|TRBV7-9
TGTGCCAGCAGCTCGACAGGGGGAGTCACCGGGGAGCTGTTTTTT
CASSSTGGVTGELFF